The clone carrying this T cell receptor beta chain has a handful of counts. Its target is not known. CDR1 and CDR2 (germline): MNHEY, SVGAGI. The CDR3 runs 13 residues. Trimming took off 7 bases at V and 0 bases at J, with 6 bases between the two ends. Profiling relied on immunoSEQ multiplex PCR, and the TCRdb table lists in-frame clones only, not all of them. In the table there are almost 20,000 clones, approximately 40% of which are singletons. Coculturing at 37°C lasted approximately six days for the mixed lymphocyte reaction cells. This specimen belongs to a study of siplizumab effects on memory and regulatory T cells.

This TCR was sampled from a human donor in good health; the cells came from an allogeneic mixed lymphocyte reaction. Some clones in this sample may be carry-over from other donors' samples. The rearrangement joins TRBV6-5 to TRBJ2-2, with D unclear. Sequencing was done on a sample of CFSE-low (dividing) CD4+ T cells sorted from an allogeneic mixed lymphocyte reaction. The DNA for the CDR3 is TGTGCCAGCACAGGCTCGAACACCGGGGAGCTGTTTTTT. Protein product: CASTGSNTGELFF.